This T cell receptor (beta chain) emerged from a study of blood T cells in healthy people across ages. Study-wide results and limits: Age brought a roughly linear fall in TCR beta diversity measured per million T cells. Aged donors had fewer naive CD4+ cells and lower diversity than long-lived donors.

As regards this clonotype: What it binds is unknown.

It was with a sample-barcoded 5' primer and a J-beta primer mix that a second PCR of roughly 7 to 12 cycles was run. Samples each returned at least 3 million CDR3-containing paired-end reads. TCRdb ran MiXCR on the 5' RACE reads and lists one entry per CDR3 protein. The sample lists approximately 1.5 million distinct CDR3 sequences, about 31% occurring once. CDR1 SNHLY and CDR2 FYNNEI come from the germline V gene. V shed 8 bases, J shed 5 bases, and the junction held 7 bases outside the gene matches. The CDR3 is 14 amino acids. Researchers isolated at least 7 million PBMCs per sample. This chain joins TRBV2 and TRBJ2-7, with 12 bases fitting TRBD2. The sequence derives from a woman under 40 in good health. Source material: blood. The CDR3 loop is CASALAGGPHEQYF. The CDR3 DNA reads TGTGCCAGCGCTCTAGCGGGAGGGCCCCACGAGCAGTACTTC.